Presented here are 19 T cell receptor beta chains from one specimen sequenced in a study of blood T cells in healthy people across ages. Primers used in a second PCR of about 7 to 12 cycles were a sample-barcoded 5' primer and a J-beta primer mix. TCRdb re-called the 5' RACE reads through MiXCR, storing one row per CDR3 protein. The table includes over a million distinct CDR3 sequences, more than 35% detected once. Sequences were obtained from blood. These receptors originate from a woman aged 60-75 years in good health.

This clonotype was recorded a few times. J is TRBJ2-6 and V is TRBV12-3 or TRBV12-4; perhaps TRBD2 as D (5 bases). CDR3 length equals 16 residues. Trimming removed 4 bases from V and 4 bases from J, with 14 bases in between. The CDR3 DNA reads TGTGCCAGCAGTTCTGTCCGGGGAACGGGGGCCAACGTCCTGACTTTC. It codes for CASSSVRGTGANVLTF.

The V gene is TRBV7-8, the J gene TRBJ2-7; 9 bases fit TRBD2. Germline V gene lookup returns CDR1 SGHVS and CDR2 FQNEAQ. The J segment lost 3 bases and the V segment lost 5 bases, leaving 8 bases of the junction unmatched. The CDR3 has 15 amino acids. CDR3 nucleotides: TGTGCCAGCAGCAAGCCCCGACTAGCGGTCTACGAGCAGTACTTC. It is translated as CASSKPRLAVYEQYF.

The chain employs TRBV27 and TRBJ2-1, with 7 bases lining up with TRBD1. J was trimmed by 9 bases and V by 5 bases; bases with no gene match: 1. The CDR3 totals 11 residues. Per germline, CDR1 MNHEY and CDR2 SMNVEV (reference sequence). Here the CDR3 DNA reads TGTGCCAGCAGTGACAGGGTTGAGCAGTTCTTC. This encodes CASSDRVEQFF.

This clonotype has just one count. V usage is TRBV25-1 and J usage is TRBJ1-5; a weak D match, TRBD1 (6 bases). This CDR3 region has 14 residues. The germline gives CDR1 MGHDK, CDR2 SYGVNS. V was clipped by 9 bases and J by 8 bases, with 20 bases between them. The CDR3 region is CASPILQGKKPQHF. CDR3 DNA sequence: TGTGCCAGTCCTATATTACAGGGAAAAAAGCCCCAGCATTTT.

The V call is TRBV5-1, the J call TRBJ2-3; the match to TRBD1 covers 7 bases. Germline values: CDR1 SGHRS, CDR2 YFSETQ. V shed 0 bases and J 0 bases; nucleotides not matched to a gene: 7. This CDR3 is built from 17 residues. This CDR3 reads CASSLEGARRSTDTQYF. The CDR3 coding sequence is TGCGCCAGCAGCTTGGAGGGGGCGCGGAGGAGCACAGATACGCAGTATTTT.

The rearrangement uses TRBV12-3 or TRBV12-4 and TRBJ1-2; D may be TRBD1 (5 bases). Between the trimmed V and J ends, which lost 5 bases and 0 bases, there was a span of 19 bases. The CDR3 totals 17 residues. CDR3 residues: CASSPGGGPTPNYGYTF. In nucleotides, the CDR3 is TGTGCCAGCAGTCCCGGGGGAGGGCCTACGCCTAACTATGGCTACACCTTC.

The chain couples TRBV7-8 to TRBJ2-7; D ambiguous. This CDR3 region has 14 residues. The V end lost 5 bases, the J end lost 5 bases, and 16 bases lay between the germline ends. CDR1 SGHVS and CDR2 FQNEAQ come from the germline V gene. The CDR3 nucleotides read TGTGCCAGCAGCGCCGGCGATTTCGACCACGAGCAGTACTTC. Translating it yields CASSAGDFDHEQYF.

A few counts support this clonotype. The J gene is TRBJ2-1, the V gene TRBV21-1; the table's D call, TRBD1, was not checked against the DNA. TRBV21-1 is designated a pseudogene. The CDR3 runs 20 residues. CDR3 residues: CASSKSFRDPSRSSYNEQFF. CDR3 coding DNA: TGTGCCAGCAGCAAAAGTTTCAGGGATCCAAGTAGGAGCTCCTACAATGAGCAGTTCTTC.

In its sample, this clonotype was seen a few times. This chain uses TRBV29-1 with TRBJ2-3; 9 nucleotides agree with TRBD2. The CDR3 totals 17 residues. Germline CDR1 reads SQVTM; CDR2 reads ANQGSEA. V lost 0 bases to trimming and J lost 4 bases; unmatched junction nucleotides: 11. The CDR3 reads CSVEDRCRREGPDTQYF. CDR3 sequence (DNA): TGCAGCGTTGAAGATCGGTGCAGGCGGGAGGGCCCAGATACGCAGTATTTT.

V usage is TRBV12-3 or TRBV12-4 and J usage is TRBJ1-5, with 8 nucleotides matching TRBD1. The CDR3 length is 14 residues. The trim removed 6 bases at V and 3 bases at J, leaving 4 bases unmatched. The CDR3 loop is CASRRQGNNQPQHF. The CDR3 DNA reads as TGTGCCAGCAGGCGACAGGGGAACAATCAGCCCCAGCATTTT.

This clonotype was picked up a small number of times. The chain uses TRBV4-1 and TRBJ1-2; 7 nucleotides align to TRBD1. J was trimmed by 4 bases and V by 3 bases; bases with no gene match: 8. The CDR3 has 15 residues. Looked up from germline, CDR1 is MGHRA and CDR2 is YSYEKL. CDR3 DNA: TGCGCCAGCAGCCAGGACAGGTCGGTTTCCTATGGCTACACCTTC. It yields the protein CASSQDRSVSYGYTF.

This clonotype has only a few counts. The J gene is TRBJ2-4, the V gene TRBV27; 13 bases agree with TRBD2. The DNA end lines up better with TRBJ2-7; the J call may be wrong. There are 17 residues in the CDR3. CDR1 MNHEY and CDR2 SMNVEV come from the germline V gene (reference sequence). The CDR3 reads CASSRRGLAGELGEQYF. CDR3 nucleotide sequence: TGTGCCAGCAGCCGCCGCGGACTAGCGGGAGAACTGGGCGAGCAGTACTTC.

CDR3 DNA sequence: TGTGCCACCAGCAGCGCCAAACAGGGGAAACAAGAGACCCAGTACTTC. This gives the protein CATSSAKQGKQETQYF. J is TRBJ2-7 and V is TRBV15, with TRBD1 matching over 7 bases. The J call may be in error: the DNA end matches TRBJ2-5 better. The CDR3 runs 16 residues. From germline, CDR1 is LNHNV and CDR2 YYDKDF (reference sequence).

This clonotype was picked up a small number of times. This chain connects TRBV13 to TRBJ2-3, with D possibly being TRBD1 (6 bases). CDR3 length: 15 residues. Trimming shortened V by 5 bases and J by 2 bases, and 14 bases separated the two germline ends. Germline assignment: CDR1 PRHDT and CDR2 FYEKMQ (reference sequence). CDR3 amino acids: CASSPTGSNTDTQYF. The CDR3 coding sequence is TGTGCCAGCAGCCCCACAGGGTCTAACACAGATACGCAGTATTTT. Full variable domain (remainder filled in from reference TRBV13 and TRBJ2-3): AAGVIQSPRHLIKEKRETATLKCYPIPRHDTVYWYQQGPGQDPQFLISFYEKMQSDKGSIPDRFSAQQFSDYHSELNMSSLELGDSALYFCASSPTGSNTDTQYFGPGTRLTVL.

The chain links TRBV6-5 to TRBJ2-3; 11 nucleotides line up with TRBD2. The trim removed 2 bases at V and 4 bases at J, leaving 5 bases unmatched. Germline V gene data show CDR1 as MNHEY and CDR2 as SVGAGI. The CDR3 sequence is 16 residues long. The chain's CDR3 is CASSYLLAGGPDTQYF. CDR3 DNA: TGTGCCAGCAGTTACCTGCTAGCGGGAGGACCAGATACGCAGTATTTT.

The chain couples TRBV7-8 to TRBJ2-3; D is unclear. CDR1 is SGHVS, CDR2 FQNEAQ, per germline. The CDR3 has 15 amino acids. V was trimmed by 0 bases and J by 2 bases, leaving 9 bases between them. CDR3: CASSLAPQFTDTQYF. The CDR3 DNA reads TGTGCCAGCAGCTTAGCCCCGCAGTTCACAGATACGCAGTATTTT.

The chain carries TRBV2 and TRBJ1-5; D is possibly TRBD1 (5 bases). The V end was cut by 6 bases, the J end by 2 bases, with 14 bases between. CDR3 length: 15 residues. Germline V gene data show CDR1 as SNHLY and CDR2 as FYNNEI. CDR3 residues: CASRGGRLRNQPQHF. Written as DNA, the CDR3 is TGTGCCAGCAGGGGGGGACGGCTTCGCAATCAGCCCCAGCATTTT.

J is TRBJ2-7 and V is TRBV20-1; 9 nucleotides match TRBD1. Germline V gene sequence: CDR1 DFQATT, CDR2 SNEGSKA (reference sequence). V lost 3 bases, J lost 2 bases, and 2 bases stayed unmatched. This CDR3 region has 13 residues. The DNA for the CDR3 is TGCAGTGCTAGCCGGGACAGGGCCTACGAGCAGTACTTC. The encoded protein is CSASRDRAYEQYF.

CDR3 DNA: TGTGCCAGCTCCGAGTGGGGCTCGAGGAACGAGCAGTACTTC. Protein sequence: CASSEWGSRNEQYF. The chain recombines TRBV6-5 with TRBJ2-7; D possibly corresponds to TRBD1 (5 bases). The ends were cut back, 8 bases at V and 5 bases at J, with 19 bases in the middle. This CDR3 has 14 residues. From germline, CDR1 is MNHEY and CDR2 SVGAGI.